What follows are 18 T cell receptor beta chains derived from one specimen sequenced in a study of blood T cell repertoires in COVID-19 (TCRdb year 2020). The library was generated by the immunoSEQ multiplex PCR assay. Sourced from immuneACCESS, this table was stored by TCRdb with only in-frame sequences that have V and J called. A share of the clones is absent; for the studies checked, an unresolved V gene accounts for under half, and the remainder has no known explanation. Present in this sample are about 210,000 clones, around nine tenths of which were seen just once. Around 1.5% of the sample comes from the top ten. Sequencing was carried out using peripheral blood. The receptors come from a man younger than 30 with active or convalescent COVID-19.

CDR3 in amino acids: CASSFPLGQKETQYF. CDR3 sequence (DNA): TGTGCCAGCAGCTTTCCGTTGGGGCAGAAGGAGACCCAGTACTTC. The chain employs TRBV5-5 and TRBJ2-5, with a tentative D call TRBD1 (5 bases). This CDR3 is built from 15 residues. The V and J ends lost 2 bases and 5 bases respectively, with 16 bases between them. Germline V gives CDR1 SGHKS, CDR2 YYEKEE (reference sequence).

The chain links TRBV4-1 to TRBJ2-1; 15 positions agree with TRBD2. The CDR3 has 16 residues. Unmatched junction bases numbered 0, after V lost 0 bases and J lost 6 bases. Germline CDR1 is MGHRA and CDR2 is YSYEKL. The CDR3 DNA reads as TGCGCCAGCAGCCAAGAGGGACTAGCGGGAGGCAATGAGCAGTTCTTC. It yields the protein CASSQEGLAGGNEQFF.

J is TRBJ1-5 and V is TRBV20-1; no reliable D call. Germline V gene sequence: CDR1 DFQATT, CDR2 SNEGSKA (reference sequence). The length of the CDR3 is 16 residues. The V end lost 3 bases, the J end lost 1 base, and 16 bases lay between the germline ends. CDR3 in amino acids: CSASARGRWSNQPQHF. The CDR3 DNA is TGCAGTGCTAGTGCTCGAGGCCGTTGGAGCAATCAGCCCCAGCATTTT.

V gene TRBV12-5 combines with J gene TRBJ1-1; no clear D. Germline assignment: CDR1 LGHNT and CDR2 FRNRAP. V was cut by 3 bases and J by 5 bases, with 19 bases left in between. This CDR3 spans 16 amino acids. The CDR3 spells CASGFSVSGGGTEAFF. CDR3 nucleotides: TGTGCTAGTGGTTTTTCTGTCTCGGGAGGTGGGACTGAAGCTTTCTTT.

V and J are TRBV28 and TRBJ2-7; no clear D gene. Deletions cut 1 base from V and 6 bases from J, with 7 bases between. From germline, CDR1 is MDHEN and CDR2 SYDVKM. The CDR3 runs to 12 residues. DNA for the CDR3: TGTGCCAGCAGTTTATCCGCTAGCGAGCAGTACTTC. Translating it yields CASSLSASEQYF.

The chain recombines TRBV5-1 with TRBJ2-6; TRBD2 matches at 9 bases. The germline V gene encodes CDR1 SGHRS and CDR2 YFSETQ. Trimming took 1 base from V and 3 from J; bases not matched to a gene: 11. The CDR3 spans 19 residues. The CDR3: CASSLRYSGRGFGANVLTF. The CDR3 DNA is TGCGCCAGCAGCTTGCGGTATAGCGGGAGAGGATTTGGGGCCAACGTCCTGACTTTC.

This clone turned up a few times. The V gene is TRBV30, the J gene TRBJ2-5; 8 positions agree with TRBD1. The J segment lost 5 bases and the V segment lost 1 base, leaving 3 bases of the junction unmatched. The CDR3 consists of 13 residues. Germline CDR1 reads GTSNPN; CDR2 reads SVGIG (reference sequence). As DNA, the CDR3 is TGTGCCTGGAGTGCTCGACAGGGGGAGACCCAGTACTTC. Translating gives CAWSARQGETQYF.

The chain recombines TRBV7-9 with TRBJ2-5; a possible D gene is TRBD2 (5 bases). The CDR3 has 14 residues. The V gene lost 8 bases and the J gene lost 5 bases, with 18 bases spanning the gap. Germline V gene sequence: CDR1 SEHNR, CDR2 FQNEAQ (reference sequence). CDR3 amino acids: CASRAESGGETQYF. As DNA, the CDR3 is TGTGCCAGCCGAGCCGAGTCGGGCGGGGAGACCCAGTACTTC.

As concerns this clone: Relative to the germline gene, one junction end is altered; a read error may explain this. V gene TRBV29-1 combines with J gene TRBJ2-2; D might be TRBD1 (5 bases). The CDR3 contains 12 residues. Germline values: CDR1 SQVTM, CDR2 ANQGSEA. In DNA, the CDR3 is TGCAGCGTTGCCTTGGACACCTGGGAGCTGTTTTTT. Translated, it gives CSVALDTWELFF.

A single count supports this clone. The chain has TRBV15 and TRBJ1-5, with a weak D call TRBD1 (6 bases). CDR1 is LNHNV, CDR2 YYDKDF, per germline (reference sequence). This CDR3 contains 16 residues. V gave up 0 bases and J gave up 6 bases, with 15 bases separating them. CDR3 in DNA: TGTGCCACCAGCAGAGATTCGTGGGGGCTGGTTCAGCCCCAGCATTTT. Translating it yields CATSRDSWGLVQPQHF.

The count of this clone is one. Germline and junction disagree at one end, which may indicate a read error. V is TRBV7-7 and J is TRBJ2-5, with D possibly TRBD2 on 5 matching bases. The germline gives CDR1 SSHAT, CDR2 FNYEAQ (reference sequence). There are 14 residues in the CDR3. The CDR3 region has the DNA TGTGCTAGCAGCTCCTTCTCGGGGTCAGAGACCCAGTACTTC. Translation: CASSSFSGSETQYF.

This sequence joins TRBV5-4 and TRBJ2-2, with a possible D match to TRBD2 (6 bases). The germline V and J ends were trimmed by 6 bases and 2 bases, with 17 bases remaining between them. Germline lookup yields CDR1 SGHNT and CDR2 YYREEE (reference sequence). The CDR3 sequence is 16 residues long. The CDR3 spells CASTSPGGRNTGELFF. In DNA form, the CDR3 reads TGTGCCAGCACCTCCCCCGGAGGGAGAAACACCGGGGAGCTGTTTTTT.

This sequence joins TRBV5-1 and TRBJ2-3; 11 bases are a match to TRBD2. Germline lookup yields CDR1 SGHRS and CDR2 YFSETQ. The CDR3 covers 17 residues. V lost 4 bases and J lost 3; bases outside the gene matches: 10. As DNA, the CDR3 is TGCGCCAGCAGCCCACTGACTAGCGGGAAGGGTACAGATACGCAGTATTTT. The encoded protein is CASSPLTSGKGTDTQYF.

The rearrangement links TRBV7-8 to TRBJ1-1; 10 bases align to TRBD1. CDR1 SGHVS and CDR2 FQNEAQ come from the germline V gene. There are 14 residues in the CDR3. Trimming took 5 bases from V and 5 from J; bases not matched to a gene: 5. CDR3 coding DNA: TGTGCCAGCAGCCCAGGACAGGGGGATACTGAAGCTTTCTTT. Protein product: CASSPGQGDTEAFF.

V usage is TRBV28 and J usage is TRBJ2-5, with 9 bases lining up with TRBD1. The CDR3 sequence is 18 residues long. Germline assignment: CDR1 MDHEN and CDR2 SYDVKM. The ends lost 4 bases at V and 7 bases at J; junction bases unmatched: 19. CDR3 in amino acids: CASSSLSSGQGLVTTQYF. The DNA of the CDR3 is TGTGCCAGCAGTTCCCTATCATCGGGACAGGGCCTCGTGACGACCCAGTACTTC.

V gene TRBV5-6 combines with J gene TRBJ1-5, with D perhaps matching TRBD1 (5 bases). V was pared by 5 bases and J by 3 bases, with 15 bases between. Per germline, CDR1 SGHDT and CDR2 YYEEEE. The CDR3 loop spans 15 amino acids. CDR3 coding DNA: TGTGCCAGCAGTTTTGGCAGGGTTTTCAATCAGCCCCAGCATTTT. Translated, it gives CASSFGRVFNQPQHF.

In its sample, this clone was seen once. The J gene is TRBJ1-2, the V gene TRBV4-1; 11 bases map to TRBD1. Trimming at V came to 0 bases and at J to 5 bases, leaving 5 bases not matched to a gene. The CDR3 spans 16 residues. Per the germline V gene, CDR1 is MGHRA and CDR2 is YSYEKL. CDR3 loop: CASSQDRTGGLYGYTF. CDR3 in DNA: TGCGCCAGCAGCCAAGACAGGACAGGGGGCCTTTATGGCTACACCTTC.

V usage is TRBV28 and J usage is TRBJ2-1, with TRBD2 matching 8 bases. The CDR3 is 15 amino acids. V was clipped by 6 bases and J by 5 bases; unmatched bases: 9. Germline CDR1 is MDHEN and CDR2 is SYDVKM. The CDR3 bases are TGTGCCAGCAGCCATGTGGCGGGAGGAAACAATGAGCAGTTCTTC. The encoded protein is CASSHVAGGNNEQFF.